Each of the 24 T cell receptor beta chains below was sequenced from the same sample in a study of glioma-infiltrating T cells after dendritic cell vaccination. The method was immunoSEQ multiplex PCR; TCRdb's version includes in-frame clones alone and lacks a portion of them. Among about 73,000 clones, about 80% were seen once, and the ten largest hold 2% to 2.5%. Here the sequenced sample was blood, taken before dendritic cell vaccination. The source of these receptors is a human donor with glioblastoma.

This chain connects TRBV6-5 to TRBJ1-5; maybe TRBD1 (5 bases). The CDR3 length is 14 residues. V was cut by 7 bases and J by 4 bases, with 14 bases left in between. Germline V gene lookup returns CDR1 MNHEY and CDR2 SVGAGI. The CDR3 sequence is CASNKAQGNQPQHF. CDR3 DNA: TGTGCCAGCAATAAAGCGCAGGGAAATCAGCCCCAGCATTTT.

The chain joins TRBV7-6 to TRBJ2-3; TRBD2 matches 12 bases. CDR3 length: 16 residues. From germline, CDR1 is SGHVS and CDR2 FNYEAQ. J lost 5 bases, V lost 5 bases, and 8 bases had no gene match. DNA of the CDR3: TGTGCCAGCAGCCCCCTAGCGGGGGGGCTTATAGATACGCAGTATTTT. Translated, it gives CASSPLAGGLIDTQYF.

The chain couples TRBV25-1 to TRBJ2-3, with 7 bases aligning to TRBD1. The CDR3 consists of 17 residues. Trimming at V came to 3 bases and at J to 1 base, leaving 10 bases not matched to a gene. The V gene's germline CDR1 is MGHDK and CDR2 SYGVNS. CDR3 sequence: CASSDRLGTEGTDTQYF. The CDR3 DNA is TGTGCCAGCAGTGATAGACTCGGGACAGAAGGCACAGATACGCAGTATTTT.

The count of this clone is one. The J gene is TRBJ1-3, the V gene TRBV30; TRBD1 might be the D (6 bases). Between the trimmed V and J ends, which lost 0 bases and 7 bases, there was a span of 10 bases. Germline V gives CDR1 GTSNPN, CDR2 SVGIG (reference sequence). The CDR3 consists of 13 residues. The CDR3 sequence: CAWSVGGGNTIYF. In nucleotides, the CDR3 is TGTGCCTGGAGTGTAGGGGGGGGTAACACCATATATTTT.

The chain combines TRBV7-2 with TRBJ2-7; TRBD1 agrees at 8 bases. Germline V CDR1 and CDR2: SGHTA, FQGNSA. The J segment lost 4 bases and the V segment lost 5 bases, leaving 10 bases of the junction unmatched. The CDR3 has 15 residues. The CDR3 here is CASSPQVYRGYEQYV. CDR3 bases: TGTGCCAGCAGCCCCCAGGTGTACAGGGGGTACGAGCAGTACGTC.

The CDR3 protein is CASSIDPNYGYTF. The CDR3 nucleotides read TGTGCCAGTAGTATAGACCCGAACTATGGCTACACCTTC. V and J are TRBV19 and TRBJ1-2; D unresolved. CDR1 and CDR2 (germline): LNHDA, SQIVND (reference sequence). The germline V and J ends were trimmed by 0 bases and 2 bases, with 4 bases remaining between them. This CDR3 comprises 13 residues.

This chain uses TRBV2 with TRBJ2-2; 14 positions agree with TRBD2. The CDR3 covers 19 residues. V shed 11 bases, J shed 2 bases, and the junction held 16 bases outside the gene matches. CDR1 SNHLY and CDR2 FYNNEI come from the germline V gene. Here the CDR3 reads CASLEGTSGRRDNTGELFF. As DNA, the CDR3 is TGTGCCTCTCTGGAGGGGACTAGCGGGAGAAGGGATAACACCGGGGAGCTGTTTTTT.

This chain joins TRBV9 and TRBJ2-3; 8 bases line up with TRBD1. CDR1 is SGDLS and CDR2 is YYNGEE in the germline V gene. This CDR3 contains 15 residues. V lost 4 bases, J lost 5 bases, and 9 bases stayed unmatched. The CDR3 protein is CASSIGTGSVDTQYF. As DNA, the CDR3 is TGTGCCAGCAGCATCGGGACAGGTTCCGTAGATACGCAGTATTTT.

The rearrangement uses TRBV2 and TRBJ1-2; D perhaps matches TRBD1 (5 bases). Germline lookup yields CDR1 SNHLY and CDR2 FYNNEI. Trimming cost V 1 base and J 6 bases, with 9 bases left between them. There are 13 residues in the CDR3. CDR3 sequence: CASSEGQGNGYTF. For the CDR3, the DNA is TGTGCCAGCAGTGAAGGCCAGGGAAATGGCTACACCTTC.

The rearrangement links TRBV14 to TRBJ2-7; D is unclear. There are 13 residues in the CDR3. Per germline, CDR1 SGHDN and CDR2 FVKESK. V was shortened by 0 bases and J by 9 bases, with 12 bases between the two germline ends. The DNA for the CDR3 is TGTGCCAGCAGCCAAGATTGGTCTAGAGGGCAGTACTTC. Translated: CASSQDWSRGQYF.

The chain couples TRBV19 to TRBJ1-6; 7 bases agree with TRBD1. This CDR3 has 15 residues. J lost 8 bases, V lost 4 bases, and 8 bases had no gene match. Germline V lookup: CDR1 LNHDA, CDR2 SQIVND (reference sequence). CDR3 loop: CASSNGDSRDSPLHF. The CDR3 DNA is TGTGCCAGTAGTAATGGGGACAGTCGTGATTCACCCCTCCACTTT.

The chain uses TRBV6-4 and TRBJ2-1; 14 bases agree with TRBD2. CDR3 length: 15 amino acids. V was pared by 7 bases and J by 10 bases, with 9 bases of the junction left unmatched. Germline assignment: CDR1 MRHNA and CDR2 SNTAGT. The DNA of the CDR3 is TGTGCCAGCAAGGCGACTAGCGGGGGGGTAGGGGAGCAGTTCTTC. This sequence encodes CASKATSGGVGEQFF.

In this sample, this clone turned up a few times. The J gene is TRBJ2-3, the V gene TRBV5-4; 9 bases fit TRBD1. The CDR3 length is 16 residues. Germline V gene data show CDR1 as SGHNT and CDR2 as YYREEE (reference sequence). V dropped 4 bases and J dropped 0; count of bases not matched to a gene: 6. The CDR3 DNA reads TGTGCCAGCAGCCCCACAGGGGGCCTTAGCACAGATACGCAGTATTTT. As protein: CASSPTGGLSTDTQYF.

V usage is TRBV5-5 and J usage is TRBJ2-7; 7 bases map to TRBD1. Germline V gives CDR1 SGHKS, CDR2 YYEKEE (reference sequence). Germline trimming cut 0 bases from V and 4 bases from J; bases unmatched to any gene: 7. The CDR3 has 15 residues. This CDR3 reads CASSLVGGQTYEQYV. The CDR3 DNA reads as TGTGCCAGCAGCTTGGTTGGGGGACAGACTTACGAGCAGTACGTC.

The rearrangement links TRBV5-1 to TRBJ1-1; TRBD1 agrees at 8 bases. The germline CDR1 and CDR2 sequences are SGHRS and YFSETQ. V gave up 4 bases and J gave up 1 base; unmatched junction bases: 3. This CDR3 is 14 amino acids long. CDR3 sequence (DNA): TGCGCCAGCAGCGTGACAGGGGAGAACACTGAAGCTTTCTTT. Protein: CASSVTGENTEAFF.

The chain is built from TRBV7-9 and TRBJ1-5; tentatively, D is TRBD1 (6 bases). V was trimmed by 2 bases and J by 5 bases, leaving 7 bases between them. This CDR3 is built from 13 residues. The germline CDR1 and CDR2 sequences are SEHNR and FQNEAQ (reference sequence). CDR3 sequence reads: CASSLRQDQPQHF. Here the CDR3 DNA reads TGTGCCAGCAGCTTACGACAGGATCAGCCCCAGCATTTT. Full variable domain (remainder filled in from reference TRBV7-9 and TRBJ1-5): DTGVSQNPRHKITKRGQNVTFRCDPISEHNRLYWYRQTLGQGPEFLTYFQNEAQLEKSRLLSDRFSAERPKGSFSTLEIQRTEQGDSAMYLCASSLRQDQPQHFGDGTRLSIL.

The rearrangement uses TRBV7-9 and TRBJ2-7; 10 bases fit TRBD2. The CDR3 is 15 residues long. Germline values: CDR1 SEHNR, CDR2 FQNEAQ (reference sequence). V dropped 4 bases and J dropped 4; count of bases not matched to a gene: 7. The CDR3 sequence: CASSSGTSAHYEQYV. DNA of the CDR3: TGTGCCAGCAGCTCGGGGACTAGCGCCCATTACGAGCAGTACGTC.

This clone is categorized as medium-sized. This chain links TRBV2 with TRBJ2-7; 7 bases line up with TRBD1. The CDR3 sequence is 14 residues long. V was clipped by 9 bases and J by 3 bases; unmatched bases: 11. Germline V gene sequence: CDR1 SNHLY, CDR2 FYNNEI. CDR3 in amino acids: CASRARDRGYEQYF. The CDR3 DNA follows: TGTGCCAGTCGGGCCCGGGACAGAGGCTACGAGCAGTACTTC.

The chain links TRBV27 to TRBJ1-2; 10 nucleotides match TRBD1. CDR3 length: 15 residues. Per the germline V gene, CDR1 is MNHEY and CDR2 is SMNVEV (reference sequence). Germline trimming cut 6 bases from V and 8 bases from J; bases unmatched to any gene: 12. The CDR3 sequence: CASRVSRDRGQGYTF. The DNA for the CDR3 is TGTGCCAGCAGGGTGTCCCGGGACAGGGGACAGGGCTACACCTTC.

Regarding this clone: The junction does not match germline at one end; this may be a read error. The chain is built from TRBV25-1 and TRBJ2-1, with 8 positions matching TRBD2. There are 15 residues in the CDR3. Germline CDR1 reads MGHDK; CDR2 reads SYGVNS. This chain's CDR3 is CASAQKGTRNNEQLF. CDR3 bases: TGTGCCAGTGCCCAAAAGGGGACTAGGAACAATGAGCAGCTCTTC.

The rearrangement links TRBV20-1 to TRBJ2-3; D not certain. CDR1 and CDR2 (germline): DFQATT, SNEGSKA (reference sequence). Trimming left V 6 bases short and J 2 bases short, with 6 bases between. This CDR3 is 11 amino acids long. The CDR3 spells CSASNTDTQYF. CDR3 in DNA: TGCAGTGCGTCCAACACAGATACGCAGTATTTT.

The V call is TRBV10-3, the J call TRBJ1-5; TRBD1 aligns across 7 bases. This CDR3 has 14 residues. V shed 5 bases, J shed 3 bases, and the junction held 4 bases outside the gene matches. Per the germline V gene, CDR1 is ENHRY and CDR2 is SYGVKD. CDR3 coding DNA: TGTGCCATCAGTCGCGGGACAGACAATCAGCCCCAGCATTTT. Translating gives CAISRGTDNQPQHF.

A few counts support this clone. The J gene is TRBJ2-7, the V gene TRBV28, with D perhaps matching TRBD1 (6 bases). CDR3 length: 13 residues. V was clipped by 8 bases and J by 2 bases, with 13 bases between them. The germline gives CDR1 MDHEN, CDR2 SYDVKM. CDR3 nucleotides: TGTGCCAGCTCCCCCGGACAGACCTACGAGCAGTACTTC. It translates to CASSPGQTYEQYF.

V gene TRBV6-6 combines with J gene TRBJ2-7; TRBD2 might be the D (7 bases). Trimming shortened V by 7 bases and J by 2 bases, and 18 bases separated the two germline ends. This CDR3 is built from 15 residues. Per the germline V gene, CDR1 is MNHNY and CDR2 is SVGAGI (reference sequence). CDR3 residues: CASTGGAGLPYEQYF. As DNA, the CDR3 is TGTGCCAGCACTGGGGGGGCAGGACTACCCTACGAGCAGTACTTC.